These T cell receptor beta chains were read from a single sample in a study of control samples from healthy donors and cancer patients. Clones were read by immunoSEQ multiplex PCR, and TCRdb kept only the in-frame ones, dropping some. The sample contains 350,000 to 450,000 clones, 75% to 95% of which appear only once. Sequencing input: PBMCs. These receptors were collected from a man aged 35-49 years with head and neck cancer. CDR3s include the opening cysteine and the closing phenylalanine or tryptophan. The D gene is left open where the match is weak. Expanded clones are given a class, and other clones once, few, many or no size at all.

clone size	V gene	CDR3 length	J gene	D gene	CDR3 protein	CDR3 DNA
-	TRBV30	15	TRBJ1-2	-	CAWSPQSAGDYGYTF	TGTGCCTGGAGCCCACAGAGTGCAGGGGACTATGGCTACACCTTC
-	TRBV14	12	TRBJ2-1	-	CASSPRLGEQFF	TGTGCCAGCAGCCCACGGCTAGGTGAGCAGTTCTTC
-	TRBV4-3	15	TRBJ1-5	-	CASSLSGYSNQPQHF	TGCGCCAGCAGCCTGTCAGGTTATAGCAATCAGCCCCAGCATTTT
once	TRBV11-2	13	TRBJ1-1	-	CASSLERNTEAFF	TGTGCCAGCAGCTTAGAAAGAAACACTGAAGCTTTCTTT
-	TRBV2	14	TRBJ2-7	TRBD2	CASSVERGMYEQYF	TGTGCCAGCAGTGTAGAGCGGGGGATGTACGAGCAGTACTTC
-	TRBV19	13	TRBJ2-3	TRBD1	CATGQAHTDTQYF	TGTGCCACGGGACAGGCCCACACAGATACGCAGTATTTT
-	TRBV7-3	16	TRBJ2-1	-	CASSPQPGGMGNEQFF	TGTGCCAGCAGCCCTCAGCCCGGGGGCATGGGCAATGAGCAGTTCTTC
-	TRBV11-2	14	TRBJ2-6	-	CASSSTAGANVLTF	TGTGCCAGCAGCTCGACAGCCGGGGCCAACGTCCTGACTTTC
-	TRBV18	13	TRBJ1-1	-	CASSPKTNTEAFF	TGTGCCAGCTCACCAAAGACAAACACTGAAGCTTTCTTT
-	TRBV9	15	TRBJ1-5	-	CASSVDWSSNQPQHF	TGTGCCAGCAGCGTAGACTGGTCTAGCAATCAGCCCCAGCATTTT
-	TRBV30	13	TRBJ1-5	-	CAWSGQLNQPQHF	TGTGCCTGGAGTGGACAGTTGAATCAGCCCCAGCATTTT
-	TRBV18	12	TRBJ2-5	-	CASSPIGETQYF	TGTGCCAGCTCACCGATCGGGGAGACCCAGTACTTC
-	TRBV14	15	TRBJ1-6	-	CASSQDRDFNSPLHF	TGTGCCAGCAGCCAAGATAGGGACTTCAATTCACCCCTCCACTTT
-	TRBV27	14	TRBJ2-1	TRBD2	CASSAAGLAARQFF	TGTGCCAGCAGCGCCGCCGGCCTAGCGGCACGGCAGTTCTTC
-	TRBV28	16	TRBJ2-3	TRBD2	CASSERLAGGVDTQYF	TGTGCCAGCAGCGAGAGACTAGCGGGAGGGGTAGATACGCAGTATTTT
once	TRBV11-2	15	TRBJ2-1	-	CASSLDFRAGNEQFF	TGTGCCAGCAGCTTAGATTTTAGGGCTGGGAATGAGCAGTTCTTC
-	TRBV13	14	TRBJ1-1	TRBD1	CASSSPGQDLVAFF	TGTGCCAGCAGCTCTCCGGGACAGGATTTGGTGGCTTTCTTT
-	TRBV5-1	15	TRBJ1-2	TRBD1	CASSIEGQGLYGYTF	TGCGCCAGCAGCATCGAAGGACAGGGCCTCTATGGCTACACCTTC
once	TRBV5-1	15	TRBJ2-3	-	CASSLDDYSTDTQYF	TGCGCCAGCAGCTTGGACGACTATAGCACAGATACGCAGTATTTT
-	TRBV6-5	15	TRBJ1-2	-	CASPAQGQWIEGYTF	TGTGCCAGTCCAGCGCAGGGCCAGTGGATTGAGGGCTACACCTTC
-	TRBV4-2	17	TRBJ1-4	-	CASSQEGPASGNEKLFF	TGTGCCAGCAGCCAAGAGGGACCAGCCTCGGGTAATGAAAAACTGTTTTTT
-	TRBV3-1/TRBV3-2	16	TRBJ1-2	-	CASSQLRSRPGYGYTF	TGTGCCAGCAGCCAACTACGCTCCAGGCCGGGATATGGCTACACCTTC